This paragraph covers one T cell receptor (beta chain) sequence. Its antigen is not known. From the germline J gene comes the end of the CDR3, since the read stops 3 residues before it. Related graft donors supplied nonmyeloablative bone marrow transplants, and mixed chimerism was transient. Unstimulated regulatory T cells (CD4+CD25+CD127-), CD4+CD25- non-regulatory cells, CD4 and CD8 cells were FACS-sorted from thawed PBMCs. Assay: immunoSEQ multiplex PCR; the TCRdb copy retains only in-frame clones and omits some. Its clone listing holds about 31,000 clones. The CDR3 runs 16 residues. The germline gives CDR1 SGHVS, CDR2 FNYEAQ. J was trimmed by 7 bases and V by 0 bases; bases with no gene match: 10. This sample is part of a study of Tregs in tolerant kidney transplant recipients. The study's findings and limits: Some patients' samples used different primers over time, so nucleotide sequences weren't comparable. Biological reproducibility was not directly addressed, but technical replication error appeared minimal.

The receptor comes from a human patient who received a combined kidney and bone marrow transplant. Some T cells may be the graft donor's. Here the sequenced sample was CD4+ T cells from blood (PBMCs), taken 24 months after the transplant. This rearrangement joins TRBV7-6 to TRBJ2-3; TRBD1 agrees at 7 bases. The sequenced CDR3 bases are TGTGCCAGCAGCTTAGCGACCGGGACAGTCGCGAATACG. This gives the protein CASSLATGTVANT. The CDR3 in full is CASSLATGTVANTQYF.